This is a list of T cell receptor beta chains from one sample in a study of T-cell memory formation after mild COVID-19. TCRdb re-called the 5' RACE reads with MiXCR, one entry per CDR3 protein. The sample records fewer than 250,000 distinct CDR3 sequences, around 27% being singletons. The specimen sequenced was PBMCs or a T cell subset sorted from them (not recorded which). Receptors originate from an adult woman who had mild COVID-19 (a few samples of this study predate the infection). Cell type and time point are not known. Both conserved end residues are part of each CDR3. D genes are given only for firm matches. Only part of the rows carry a size: once, few, many, or a class if the clone is expanded.

TGTGCCAGCAGCGAGGGGACGGCTGGAAACACCATATATTTT	CASSEGTAGNTIYF	TRBV12-3/TRBV12-4	TRBJ1-3	.	few
TGCAGTGCTAGAGCGAACACTGAAGCTTTCTTT	CSARANTEAFF	TRBV20-1	TRBJ1-1	.	.
TGTGCCAGCAGTGAAGGCGGGAGTGGCACAGATACGCAGTATTTT	CASSEGGSGTDTQYF	TRBV2	TRBJ2-3	TRBD2	few
TGCAGTGCTAGAGAGGGAGGGGGACGCACTGAAGCTTTCTTT	CSAREGGGRTEAFF	TRBV20-1	TRBJ1-1	.	few
TGTGCCAGCAGCGCCCGGACAGGGATCTCCTACGAGCAGTACTTC	CASSARTGISYEQYF	TRBV7-2	TRBJ2-7	TRBD1	.
TGTGCCAGCAGCTTCGGGTGGATCACAGATACGCAGTATTTT	CASSFGWITDTQYF	TRBV7-2	TRBJ2-3	.	few
TGCGCCAGCAACTACGGGGAGCTGTTTTTT	CASNYGELFF	TRBV23-1	TRBJ2-2	.	.
TGCGCCAGCAGCTTGGGGGACAGCCTAAATTCACCCCTCCACTTT	CASSLGDSLNSPLHF	TRBV5-1	TRBJ1-6	TRBD1	few
TGCAGCGTGGCAAACAGGGAGACTCTCTTC	CSVANRETLF	TRBV29-1	TRBJ2-1	.	few
TGTGCCAGCAGCGAAGGACAGTATGGCTACACCTTC	CASSEGQYGYTF	TRBV6-1	TRBJ1-2	.	.
TGTGCCTGGAGTACACGATACCGGGACTACACGCGTAATGAGCAGTTCTTC	CAWSTRYRDYTRNEQFF	TRBV30	TRBJ2-1	TRBD2	.
TGTGCCAGCTCTCCCCGGGACAGCCAAGAGACCCAGTACTTC	CASSPRDSQETQYF	TRBV18	TRBJ2-5	TRBD1	many
TGCGCCAGCAGCCAGGGCCCGGGACTGGGTTACAATGAGCAGTTCTTC	CASSQGPGLGYNEQFF	TRBV4-1	TRBJ2-1	.	.
TGCAGCGTTGAAGATCCCCGGGGCGGACAGGGAGGCGGCTACACCTTC	CSVEDPRGGQGGGYTF	TRBV29-1	TRBJ1-2	TRBD1	few
TGTGCCAGCAGCAAAGAGACCCCTGGGGGTGGAGATACGCAGTATTTT	CASSKETPGGGDTQYF	TRBV21-1	TRBJ2-3	.	few
TGTGCCACCAGAGGGACAGGGGGCACAGATACGCAGTATTTT	CATRGTGGTDTQYF	TRBV24-1	TRBJ2-3	TRBD1	few
TGTGCCAGCAGTTGGGGGGGCGCCTACCGCACAGATACGCAGTATTTT	CASSWGGAYRTDTQYF	TRBV12-3/TRBV12-4	TRBJ2-3	.	few
TGTGCCACCAGTGATTCCCAGGACGTATGGGCCCTCAATCAGCCCCAGCATTTT	CATSDSQDVWALNQPQHF	TRBV24-1	TRBJ1-5	.	many
TGTGCCAGCAGTTATTTGTCGAACACCGGGGAGCTGTTTTTT	CASSYLSNTGELFF	TRBV6-2/TRBV6-3	TRBJ2-2	.	.
TGTGCCAGCAGCCCCAGGGGGAATGAAAAACTGTTTTTT	CASSPRGNEKLFF	TRBV3-1	TRBJ1-4	TRBD1	.
TGTGTAACTTCCGGGACAGCCACCGGGGAGCTGTTTTTT	CVTSGTATGELFF	TRBV2	TRBJ2-2	TRBD1	.
TGTGCCAGGCCGGGACAGGGGGCGGAAACGCAGTATTTT	CARPGQGAETQYF	TRBV2	TRBJ2-3	TRBD1	.
TGTGCCAGCAGCGAATCCTCGGACAGGGCCTACGAGCAGTACTTC	CASSESSDRAYEQYF	TRBV7-2	TRBJ2-7	TRBD1	.
TGTGCCAGCAGTGATAGGCAACGAGGCTACACCTTC	CASSDRQRGYTF	TRBV6-1	TRBJ1-2	.	few
TGTGCCAGCAGCTCTTCCAATGAGCAGTTCTTC	CASSSSNEQFF	TRBV7-6	TRBJ2-1	.	.
TGTGCCAGCAGCCTTGGACAGGTTGGAGGCTACACCTTC	CASSLGQVGGYTF	TRBV7-2	TRBJ1-2	TRBD1	few
TGTGCCAGCAGCCCGATGCCCGGGACTAGCGGGAGGGCCAATGAGCAGTTCTTC	CASSPMPGTSGRANEQFF	TRBV12-3/TRBV12-4	TRBJ2-1	TRBD2	few
TGTGCGGTTAAAGGGGGCACAGATACGCAGTATTTT	CAVKGGTDTQYF	TRBV7-7	TRBJ2-3	.	few
TGTGCCAGCAGTGAATCGGCAGGGGGAAACATTCAGTACTTC	CASSESAGGNIQYF	TRBV25-1	TRBJ2-4	TRBD1	.
TGTGCCACCAGTGACTCTAGCGGGGGGGCCTTGGAGACCCAGTACTTC	CATSDSSGGALETQYF	TRBV24-1	TRBJ2-5	TRBD2	.
TGTGCCAGCAGTGAATTGGGCCAGGGATCCTCGTACCTGACCTACGAGCAGTACTTC	CASSELGQGSSYLTYEQYF	TRBV2	TRBJ2-7	.	.
TGTGCCACCAGTGACGCTACAGGGCCACCCCACTATGGCTTCACCTTC	CATSDATGPPHYGFTF	TRBV24-1	TRBJ1-2	.	.
TGCGCCAGCAGCTCGGACAGGCTCACCGGGGAGCTGTTTTTT	CASSSDRLTGELFF	TRBV5-1	TRBJ2-2	TRBD1	.
TGTGCCAGCACCCCGGGACAGGGCCCGGGAAAGACCCAGTACTTC	CASTPGQGPGKTQYF	TRBV6-5	TRBJ2-5	TRBD1	.
TGTGCCAGCAGCCCAACCTCAGGGGGCCGGGAGACCCAGTACTTC	CASSPTSGGRETQYF	TRBV7-2	TRBJ2-5	TRBD1	.
TGTGCCAGCAGCCTCACAGGGTGGACCTACGAGCAGTACTTC	CASSLTGWTYEQYF	TRBV3-1	TRBJ2-7	.	few
TGTGCCTGGAACCAGGGGCCGAACCACAATGAGCAGTTCTTC	CAWNQGPNHNEQFF	TRBV30	TRBJ2-1	.	.
TGTGCCAGCAGTTTTATTAGCGGCTACTACAATGAGCAGTTCTTC	CASSFISGYYNEQFF	TRBV12-3/TRBV12-4	TRBJ2-1	.	.
TGTGCCAGCAGTTACTCAGGGACGACCGGAAACACCATATATTTT	CASSYSGTTGNTIYF	TRBV6-2/TRBV6-3	TRBJ1-3	.	.
TGTGCCAGCACCCAACGAGGCGGGTGGGTAGATACGCAGTATTTT	CASTQRGGWVDTQYF	TRBV12-3/TRBV12-4	TRBJ2-3	.	.